This T cell receptor beta chain comes out of a study of blood T cell repertoires in COVID-19 (dated by TCRdb to 2020 to 2021). With regard to the full study: Samples from collaborators originated in the United States, Italy and Spain and spanned both the acute and convalescent phases of COVID-19. Deeply sampled blood TCRbeta repertoires from subjects exposed to, actively infected with, or recovered from COVID-19 were included in the dataset. Samples came from the ongoing ImmuneRACE study (first 160 participants) plus 1,254 subjects from 6 global collaborators. Where available, HLA class I and class II types were obtained from metadata supplied by the sample provider rather than from assay-based typing. Sample metadata almost always included a de-identified subject ID, COVID-19 status, age in years and sex. A freely available public database, intended as a resource for researchers studying the immune response to SARS-CoV-2, is where the repertoires were released. The prospective study material was composed of cDNA or gDNA derived from T cells, B-cell-depleted T cells, or PBMCs.

What the authors observed across the whole study: The quantity of clinical and demographic metadata differed by source and by participant and was supplied without curation.

TCRbeta CDR3 regions were amplified from genomic DNA using the immunoSEQ Assay, a bias-controlled multiplex PCR. The study's processing was this. Nucleated cell counts per sample were estimated from amplification of reference gene primers within the assay. To quantify the absolute abundance of each unique TCRbeta CDR3 rearrangement, sequence reads were collapsed and filtered. For each sample, productive Simpson clonality was calculated by taking the square root of Simpson's diversity index across productive rearrangements. Here the immuneACCESS table is served through TCRdb, limited to in-frame sequences with V and J called. Missing clones are a known gap in these copies; in checked studies unresolved V genes cover under half, and the rest lacks a known reason. V and J calls and clone size come straight from that table; D and trimming were deduced from the DNA. This sample comprises around 46,000 clones, roughly 80% of them detected only once. Together, the top ten hold 7% to 8.5% of the sample.

Collaborating institutions collected whole blood in K2EDTA tubes following their own protocols. Collaborator samples were shipped for TCRbeta analysis as frozen whole blood, isolated PBMCs, or DNA extracted from either sample type. Its CDR3 holds 14 amino acids, cysteine through phenylalanine. Of the read, only the CDR3 DNA is kept; its 42 bases are in frame from base 1. This clone turned up a few times. The antigen it binds to is not known. No much larger clone exists at a distance of one base, and base qualities are not known. What was sequenced was peripheral blood. Rearrangement joined TRBV21-1 to TRBJ2-2; the D call of TRBD1 is as the table states it, not checked on the DNA. TRBV21-1 counts as a pseudogene. This sequence originates from a man aged 35-49 years with acute or convalescent COVID-19. The nucleotides are TGTGCCAGCAGCACAACCTACAGCACCGGGGAGCTGTTTTTT. Translated, this gives CASSTTYSTGELFF.